This TCR beta chain comes out of a study of tumor-infiltrating lymphocytes in glioblastoma multiforme. TCR beta libraries were built from RNA through three nested multiplex PCR rounds using modified ARM-PCR. A C-beta primer primed TCRB cDNA from approximately 550 ng RNA. No unique molecular identifiers were described for these TCRB libraries. One entry per CDR3 protein, called by TCRdb with MiXCR from the multiplex PCR reads. The table lists 15,000 to 25,000 distinct CDR3 sequences, around 68% of them singletons, with 15% to 20% in the top ten. As regards this clonotype: Its antigen remains unknown. Sequence at one end of the junction differs from germline and may be a read error.

Study conclusions and caveats: Only one glioblastoma patient had TCR and mutation analysis. Detected clone frequencies may not reflect cell counts, being RNA-based.

CDR3 length: 19 amino acids. The germline V gene has CDR1 SGHAT and CDR2 FQNNGV. The V and J genes are TRBV11-2 and TRBJ2-3, with D perhaps TRBD2 (5 bases). The sample comprised peripheral blood. The TCR was taken from a male donor with glioblastoma. In DNA, the CDR3 is TGTGCCAGCAGCTTAGATACGCTAGCTGGGAACCCTAGCACAGATACGCAATATTTT. Protein product: CASSLDTLAGNPSTDTQYF.